Presented here are 31 T cell receptor beta chains from one specimen sequenced in a study of human T cells and chemical hapten exposure. Documented time point: patch test 2, 6 weeks after DPC sensitization. Specified treatment: therapeutic diphenylcyclopropenone sensitization with weekly scalp DPC. TCRdb re-called the RACE reads through MiXCR, storing one row per CDR3 protein. This table holds 65,000 to 95,000 distinct CDR3 sequences, 6% to 8.5% found once. This specimen consisted of whole blood, obtained in connection with sensitization to the hapten diphenylcyclopropenone (DPC). Receptors were obtained from a woman in her 30s with alopecia areata. Some clones in this sample may be carry-over from other donors' samples.

In its sample, this clonotype was seen a few times. J is TRBJ1-3 and V is TRBV2; D remains ambiguous. Germline assignment: CDR1 SNHLY and CDR2 FYNNEI. Deletions cut 4 bases from V and 0 bases from J, with 10 bases between. The CDR3 has 15 residues. Here the CDR3 reads CASSVQFASGNTIYF. The CDR3, as DNA: TGTGCCAGCAGTGTCCAATTTGCCTCTGGAAACACCATATATTTT.

This clonotype was counted many times. This chain connects TRBV12-3 or TRBV12-4 to TRBJ1-1; 7 nucleotides line up with TRBD1. V lost 5 bases to trimming and J lost 3 bases; unmatched junction nucleotides: 6. This CDR3 spans 14 amino acids. The CDR3 is CASSMRQGHTEAFF. The CDR3 nucleotides read TGTGCCAGCAGTATGAGACAGGGACACACTGAAGCTTTCTTT.

This clonotype was observed a handful of times. The gene calls are TRBV5-4 and TRBJ1-1; a possible D gene is TRBD1 (5 bases). CDR1 SGHNT and CDR2 YYREEE come from the germline V gene (reference sequence). The CDR3 is made up of 15 amino acids. The V and J ends lost 0 bases and 4 bases respectively, with 13 bases between them. The CDR3 region has the DNA TGTGCCAGCAGCTTGGCGCCAGGGAGGGGCACTGAAGCTTTCTTT. Protein product: CASSLAPGRGTEAFF.

There are a few counts of this clonotype. V is TRBV29-1 and J is TRBJ1-5; no clear D. V lost 6 bases to trimming and J lost 7 bases, with 16 bases between them. Germline values: CDR1 SQVTM, CDR2 ANQGSEA. There are 13 residues in the CDR3. CDR3 nucleotide sequence: TGCAGCGTCTGTCACTCTCGAGGGCAGCCCCAGCATTTT. It encodes CSVCHSRGQPQHF.

This clonotype showed up many times. The rearrangement joins TRBV27 to TRBJ2-1, with D possibly being TRBD2 (6 bases). The CDR3 loop spans 16 amino acids. V gave up 4 bases and J gave up 5 bases, with 18 bases separating them. CDR1 is MNHEY and CDR2 is SMNVEV in the germline V gene (reference sequence). The CDR3, as DNA: TGTGCCAGCAGTTCCCCGGGTGCCGGGAGCCACAATGAGCAGTTCTTC. The encoded protein is CASSSPGAGSHNEQFF.

This clonotype was picked up many times. V gene TRBV6-5 combines with J gene TRBJ1-1; D remains unclear. Germline V gene sequence: CDR1 MNHEY, CDR2 SVGAGI. The CDR3 consists of 14 residues. V gave up 7 bases and J gave up 0 bases, with 12 bases separating them. CDR3 protein: CASIRDSMNTEAFF. CDR3 DNA sequence: TGTGCCAGCATAAGAGATTCCATGAACACTGAAGCTTTCTTT.

This clonotype has at least ten counts. The J gene is TRBJ1-2, the V gene TRBV6-1; D is possibly TRBD1 (5 bases). Looked up from germline, CDR1 is MNHNS and CDR2 is SASEGT. The CDR3 totals 15 residues. Deletions cut 1 base from V and 4 bases from J, with 13 bases between. CDR3 sequence: CASSEGWGQIYGYTF. CDR3 in DNA: TGTGCCAGCAGTGAAGGTTGGGGCCAAATCTATGGCTACACCTTC.

This clonotype was recorded at least ten times. The chain joins TRBV18 to TRBJ2-7; TRBD1 or TRBD2 may be the D gene (5 bases each). This CDR3 has 13 amino acids. V dropped 5 bases and J dropped 7 bases, with 15 bases sitting between them. The germline gives CDR1 KGHSH, CDR2 LQKENI. The DNA for the CDR3 is TGTGCCAGCTCAACCGGGACCCCTGGGGAGCAGTACTTC. Protein sequence: CASSTGTPGEQYF.

This clonotype was detected many times. The chain is built from TRBV5-1 and TRBJ1-1; no firm D call. CDR1 and CDR2 from the germline V gene are SGHRS and YFSETQ. The CDR3 loop spans 14 amino acids. With 2 bases removed from V and 4 bases from J, the gap between germline ends came to 12 bases. The CDR3 DNA sequence: TGCGCCAGCAGCTTCGACGGTCGAGGCACTGAAGCTTTCTTT. Translation: CASSFDGRGTEAFF.

The chain couples TRBV5-5 to TRBJ1-2, with D unresolved. CDR1 SGHKS and CDR2 YYEKEE come from the germline V gene (reference sequence). CDR3 size: 12 residues. With 0 bases removed from V and 5 bases from J, the gap between germline ends came to 5 bases. The CDR3 loop is CASSLDSYGYTF. CDR3 bases: TGTGCCAGCAGCTTGGACAGTTATGGCTACACCTTC.

This clonotype came up many times. The CDR3 here is CASSQTPSTGIHDGYTF. CDR3 in DNA: TGTGCCAGCAGCCAAACCCCTTCGACAGGGATTCATGATGGCTACACCTTC. The chain employs TRBV3-1 and TRBJ1-2; 7 positions agree with TRBD1. Per germline, CDR1 LGHDT and CDR2 YNNKEL (reference sequence). The J segment lost 6 bases and the V segment lost 2 bases, leaving 15 bases of the junction unmatched. The CDR3 is 17 residues long.

This clonotype showed up many times. The rearrangement links TRBV12-3 or TRBV12-4 to TRBJ1-1; the D gene is possibly TRBD1 (5 bases). The CDR3 is made up of 14 amino acids. Trimming pared 1 base from V and 4 bases from J, leaving 10 bases between. The CDR3 DNA reads TGTGCCAGCAGTTTAGAGGGGAGGATCACTGAAGCTTTCTTT. It is translated as CASSLEGRITEAFF.

This clonotype has more than one count but fewer than ten. The rearrangement joins TRBV13 to TRBJ1-1; TRBD1 might be the D (6 bases). Germline-derived CDR1 and CDR2 are PRHDT and FYEKMQ (reference sequence). This CDR3 is built from 15 residues. V was clipped by 1 base and J by 2 bases, with 11 bases between them. The DNA for the CDR3 is TGTGCCAGCAGCTTAGTTCCCAGGGGCAACACTGAAGCTTTCTTT. Translation: CASSLVPRGNTEAFF.

To note about this clonotype: An end of the junction does not agree with germline; a read error may underlie this. This chain joins TRBV5-4 and TRBJ1-6; D not certain. The CDR3 totals 15 residues. Germline CDR1 reads SGHNT; CDR2 reads YYREEE (reference sequence). CDR3 loop: CASSLEVGSNSPLNF. CDR3 bases: TGTGCCAGCAGCTTGGAAGTAGGAAGTAATTCACCCCTCAACTTT. Combining the CDR3 with reference TRBV5-4 and TRBJ1-6 gives the whole variable domain ETGVTQSPTHLIKTRGQQVTLRCSSQSGHNTVSWYQQALGQGPQFIFQYYREEENGRGNFPPRFSGLQFPNYSSELNVNALELDDSALYLCASSLEVGSNSPLNFGNGTRLTVT.

CDR3 amino acids: CSVYRGGITRSEAFF. CDR3 DNA sequence: TGCAGCGTTTACAGGGGAGGAATCACCCGCTCTGAAGCTTTCTTT. The chain links TRBV29-1 to TRBJ1-1, with TRBD1 matching 7 bases. Germline CDR1 is SQVTM and CDR2 is ANQGSEA. With V trimmed by 5 bases and J by 6 bases, 15 bases remained unmatched. The CDR3 has 15 amino acids.

This clonotype was recorded at least ten times. One end of the junction is discordant with germline, which a read error may explain. The gene calls are TRBV6-6 and TRBJ1-1; D gene ambiguous. Per germline, CDR1 MNHNY and CDR2 SVGAGI (reference sequence). This CDR3 region has 14 residues. The CDR3 DNA is TGTGCCAGCAGTTACTCTCATGGTAACACTAAAGCTTTCTTT. Protein product: CASSYSHGNTKAFF.

This clonotype was seen ten or more times. This chain uses TRBV29-1 with TRBJ2-2; 7 nucleotides match TRBD2. The CDR3 is 11 amino acids. The V and J ends lost 5 bases and 7 bases, in that order; junction bases with no gene match: 1. The germline V gene encodes CDR1 SQVTM and CDR2 ANQGSEA. For the CDR3, the DNA is TGCAGCGTTAGGACTAGCGGGGAGCTGTTTTTT. It translates to CSVRTSGELFF.

The chain employs TRBV25-1 and TRBJ1-5; D is unclear. V dropped 8 bases and J dropped 4 bases, with 9 bases sitting between them. This CDR3 spans 12 amino acids. From germline, CDR1 is MGHDK and CDR2 SYGVNS. In DNA form, the CDR3 reads TGTGCCAGCCGTAAAGAGAATCAGCCCCAGCATTTT. This encodes CASRKENQPQHF.

This clonotype was counted at least ten times. The genes are TRBV24-1 and TRBJ2-1, with 11 bases matching TRBD2. Germline loops: CDR1 KGHDR, CDR2 SFDVKD. With 5 bases clipped from V and 6 bases from J, the junction kept 8 bases outside the gene matches. CDR3 length equals 16 residues. CDR3 nucleotide sequence: TGTGCCACCAGTGCTACCACTAGCGGGGGAACCAATGAGCAGTTCTTC. Protein product: CATSATTSGGTNEQFF.

This clonotype has a count of ten or more. The chain couples TRBV5-5 to TRBJ2-3; TRBD2 agrees at 10 bases. Germline CDR1 reads SGHKS; CDR2 reads YYEKEE (reference sequence). The trim removed 3 bases at V and 0 bases at J, leaving 10 bases unmatched. This CDR3 contains 18 residues. The CDR3 DNA reads TGTGCCAGCAGCTCCCTCCCTGGACTAGCGGTGAGCACAGATACGCAGTATTTT. Residues: CASSSLPGLAVSTDTQYF. The full variable domain, in which reference TRBV5-5 and TRBJ2-3 provide the parts outside the CDR3, is DAGVTQSPTHLIKTRGQQVTLRCSPISGHKSVSWYQQVLGQGPQFIFQYYEKEERGRGNFPDRFSARQFPNYSSELNVNALLLGDSALYLCASSSLPGLAVSTDTQYFGPGTRLTVL.

In this sample, this clonotype turned up many times. The rearrangement links TRBV21-1 to TRBJ2-3; the D segment call TRBD2 is taken from the table without a DNA check. TRBV21-1 is marked as a pseudogene. The CDR3 has 19 amino acids. The CDR3 here is CASSKSLGTSGGAVDTQYF. The CDR3 DNA follows: TGTGCCAGCAGCAAATCATTGGGGACTAGCGGGGGGGCCGTAGATACGCAGTATTTT.

Of note for this clonotype: A read error may account for a junction end that differs from germline. The rearrangement uses TRBV12-3 or TRBV12-4 and TRBJ1-2, with D perhaps matching TRBD1 (6 bases). The CDR3 covers 13 residues. CDR3 loop: CANSPGTLYGYTF. The CDR3 nucleotides read TGTGCCAACAGTCCCGGGACACTCTATGGCTACACCTTC.

This clonotype was seen many times. The chain carries TRBV5-1 and TRBJ2-2; 10 nucleotides agree with TRBD1. Germline trimming cut 0 bases from V and 1 base from J; bases unmatched to any gene: 6. Germline CDR1 and CDR2: SGHRS and YFSETQ. This CDR3 contains 18 residues. The CDR3, as DNA: TGCGCCAGCAGCTTGGGGGCCGACAGGGGGCTGAACACCGGGGAGCTGTTTTTT. The encoded protein is CASSLGADRGLNTGELFF.

This sequence joins TRBV19 and TRBJ2-3, with a weak D call TRBD2 (5 bases). The germline CDR1 and CDR2 sequences are LNHDA and SQIVND (reference sequence). With 3 bases removed from V and 8 bases from J, the gap between germline ends came to 18 bases. CDR3 size: 15 residues. The CDR3 spells CASSMDPSTRGTQYF. The CDR3 DNA follows: TGTGCCAGTAGTATGGACCCCTCAACTCGGGGTACGCAGTATTTT. Variable domain in full (rest from reference TRBV19 and TRBJ2-3): DGGITQSPKYLFRKEGQNVTLSCEQNLNHDAMYWYRQDPGQGLRLIYYSQIVNDFQKGDIAEGYSVSREKKESFPLTVTSAQKNPTAFYLCASSMDPSTRGTQYFGPGTRLTVL.

In this sample, this clonotype turned up many times. J is TRBJ1-2 and V is TRBV12-3 or TRBV12-4; TRBD1 aligns across 9 bases. With 3 bases clipped from V and 3 bases from J, the junction kept 2 bases outside the gene matches. This CDR3 spans 14 amino acids. CDR3 bases: TGTGCCAGCAGTTTGAGGGACAGGGACTATGGCTACACCTTC. Protein sequence: CASSLRDRDYGYTF.

Details on this clonotype: The junction shows a germline mismatch at one end, possibly a read error. V usage is TRBV2 and J usage is TRBJ1-2; 7 nucleotides line up with TRBD1. Germline assignment: CDR1 SNHLY and CDR2 FYNNEI. CDR3 length: 14 amino acids. The DNA of the CDR3 is TGTGCCAGCAAAAGGGAGATAGGGGACAGCCTTCTTTCCTTC. Translated, it gives CASKREIGDSLLSF. Variable domain in full (rest from reference TRBV2 and TRBJ1-2): EPEVTQTPSHQVTQMGQEVILRCVPISNHLYFYWYRQILGQKVEFLVSFYNNEISEKSEIFDDQFSVERPDGSNFTLKIRSTKLEDSAMYFCASKREIGDSLLSFGSGTRLTVV.

This clonotype showed up just a few times. The chain carries TRBV6-1 and TRBJ1-4; a possible D gene is TRBD1 (6 bases). Germline V gene sequence: CDR1 MNHNS, CDR2 SASEGT. The V gene lost 3 bases and the J gene lost 8 bases, with 13 bases spanning the gap. This CDR3 comprises 14 residues. The CDR3 sequence: CASSDRRGQEKLFF. The DNA for the CDR3 is TGTGCCAGCAGTGATAGACGGGGGCAAGAAAAACTGTTTTTT.

The chain combines TRBV7-6 with TRBJ2-7; no clear D. The V gene's germline CDR1 is SGHVS and CDR2 FNYEAQ. V was trimmed by 1 base and J by 7 bases, leaving 14 bases between them. The CDR3 is made up of 14 amino acids. For the CDR3, the DNA is TGTGCCAGCAGCTTAGGTGCACACTCGGAGGAGCAGTACTTC. Translation gives CASSLGAHSEEQYF.

The chain uses TRBV5-4 and TRBJ1-2, with D hard to call. V shed 0 bases and J shed 6 bases, with 9 bases lying between them. Per the germline V gene, CDR1 is SGHNT and CDR2 is YYREEE (reference sequence). The CDR3 covers 13 residues. The chain's CDR3 is CASSLGVINGYTF. The CDR3 DNA sequence: TGTGCCAGCAGCTTGGGAGTCATCAATGGCTACACCTTC. The variable domain in full, with the rest retrieved from reference TRBV5-4 and TRBJ1-2, is ETGVTQSPTHLIKTRGQQVTLRCSSQSGHNTVSWYQQALGQGPQFIFQYYREEENGRGNFPPRFSGLQFPNYSSELNVNALELDDSALYLCASSLGVINGYTFGSGTRLTVV.

The CDR3 here is CASSLGLASSLNEQFF. Written as DNA, the CDR3 is TGCGCCAGCAGCTTGGGCCTCGCCTCTAGCCTCAATGAGCAGTTCTTC. The chain joins TRBV5-1 to TRBJ2-1; D might be TRBD2 (5 bases). Germline V CDR1 and CDR2: SGHRS, YFSETQ. The CDR3 length is 16 residues. V lost 0 bases to trimming and J lost 6 bases, with 16 bases between them. The full variable domain, with the rest looked up from reference TRBV5-1 and TRBJ2-1, is KAGVTQTPRYLIKTRGQQVTLSCSPISGHRSVSWYQQTPGQGLQFLFEYFSETQRNKGNFPGRFSGRQFSNSRSEMNVSTLELGDSALYLCASSLGLASSLNEQFFGPGTRLTVL.

This clonotype showed up many times. The chain joins TRBV18 to TRBJ1-6; no clear D. Trimming removed 5 bases at V and 7 bases at J, with 9 bases between. CDR3 size: 13 residues. Per the germline V gene, CDR1 is KGHSH and CDR2 is LQKENI. The CDR3 protein is CASSTTENSPLHF. DNA of the CDR3: TGTGCCAGCTCAACCACCGAAAATTCACCCCTCCACTTT.